This T cell receptor beta chain is from a study of Ad26.COV2.S vaccination and SARS-CoV-2 variants. Whole-study findings and limits: The TCR-based breadth and depth measures might underestimate overall T cell responses.

Deletions cut 6 bases from V and 7 bases from J, with 9 bases between. The CDR3 contains 12 residues. Germline assignment: CDR1 MDHEN and CDR2 SYDVKM. Treatment specified: some 19 received Ad26.COV2.S at low or high dose, single or two shots; roughly 5 received placebo; per-sample allocation not given. At day 63 after the first vaccine or placebo injection, samples were drawn. Assay used: immunoSEQ multiplex PCR; TCRdb lists only in-frame clones, some missing. In the table there are around 400,000 clones, more than 80% of which are singletons. A note on this clone: Its matching antigen is unknown.

The TCR originated in a person between 18 and 59 years old who received the Ad26.COV2.S COVID-19 vaccine or a placebo. The specimen was peripheral blood, collected in a trial of Ad26.COV2.S vaccine versus placebo. The rearrangement links TRBV28 to TRBJ1-4, with D uncertain. The CDR3 coding sequence is TGTGCCAGCAGACTGAGTGGTGAAAAACTGTTTTTT. Protein product: CASRLSGEKLFF.